This T cell receptor beta chain was sequenced during a study of blood T cells in healthy people across ages. Study summary: The template switching approach captured approximately one barcoded beta molecule for every two T cells.

Per-sample yields of isolated PBMCs were at least 6 million. This CDR3 is built from 17 residues. V dropped 4 bases and J dropped 1 base, with 19 bases sitting between them. CDR1 is LGHNA, CDR2 YNFKEQ, per germline. Points from the study as a whole: It was not possible, with unsorted PBMCs, to conclusively compare naive and antigen-experienced cells.

This clonotype came up a few times. Its antigen is unknown. Then a second PCR, running roughly 6 to 12 cycles, was carried out with a sample-barcoded 5' primer and a J-beta primer mix. TCRdb re-called the 5' RACE reads with MiXCR, one entry per CDR3 protein. Of hundreds of thousands of distinct CDR3 sequences detected, 58% appear once; the ten largest clones hold approximately 21%. Sequencing used blood. This chain joins TRBV4-2 and TRBJ2-5, with D hard to call. This sequence was found in a man aged 25-40 years in good health. The CDR3 nucleotides are TGTGCCAGCAGCCCAGTAAGAGGAATCGATACCCAAGAGACCCAGTACTTC. This translates into CASSPVRGIDTQETQYF.